This passage covers 29 T cell receptor beta chains from one sample sequenced in a study of T cell responses to AZD1222 COVID-19 vaccine. The protocol was immunoSEQ multiplex PCR, while the TCRdb copy is restricted to in-frame clones and leaves out a portion. The sample lists some 120,000 clones, 65% to 90% occurring once. The sequencing used peripheral blood, collected 28 days after the second AZD1222 dose. Source of these receptors: an adult who received the AZD1222 COVID-19 vaccine.

The rearrangement uses TRBV4-1 and TRBJ1-2; D perhaps matches TRBD1 (6 bases). The CDR3 sequence is 15 residues long. Per the germline V gene, CDR1 is MGHRA and CDR2 is YSYEKL. V was cut by 0 bases and J by 8 bases, with 16 bases left in between. The CDR3 DNA is TGCGCCAGCAGCCAAGAGTCCGGGGCAGGGGACGGCTACACCTTC. Encoded protein: CASSQESGAGDGYTF.

The rearrangement joins TRBV15 to TRBJ1-2, with 7 bases that match TRBD1. The CDR3 totals 16 residues. CDR1 is LNHNV and CDR2 is YYDKDF in the germline V gene (reference sequence). J was trimmed by 0 bases and V by 5 bases; bases with no gene match: 9. The CDR3 bases are TGTGCCACCAGCGCAGAAGGGGGCAGAGCTAACTATGGCTACACCTTC. Translating gives CATSAEGGRANYGYTF.

V is TRBV11-2 and J is TRBJ2-5; no clear D gene. This CDR3 region has 14 residues. Between the trimmed V and J ends, which lost 0 bases and 0 bases, there was a span of 5 bases. Germline CDR1 and CDR2: SGHAT and FQNNGV. Here the CDR3 reads CASSLEPYQETQYF. CDR3 sequence (DNA): TGTGCCAGCAGCTTAGAGCCGTACCAAGAGACCCAGTACTTC.

On this clone: An end of the junction does not agree with germline; a read error may underlie this. The chain joins TRBV7-2 to TRBJ2-7, with 9 bases matching TRBD2. The germline CDR1 and CDR2 sequences are SGHTA and FQGNSA. This CDR3 has 16 amino acids. The CDR3 region is CASSVAGVAGAYEQYF. CDR3 DNA: TGTGCCAGCAGCGTAGCCGGGGTAGCGGGGGCCTACGAGCAGTACTTC.

Only one count was recorded for this clone. The chain combines TRBV19 with TRBJ1-2; D is ambiguous. The V end lost 6 bases, the J end lost 2 bases, and 10 bases lay between the germline ends. Germline V gene lookup returns CDR1 LNHDA and CDR2 SQIVND (reference sequence). The CDR3 is 13 residues long. The CDR3 DNA is TGTGCCAGTAGGAAGGGAACGAACTATGGCTACACCTTC. It specifies CASRKGTNYGYTF. Drawing the rest from reference TRBV19 and TRBJ1-2, the complete variable domain is DGGITQSPKYLFRKEGQNVTLSCEQNLNHDAMYWYRQDPGQGLRLIYYSQIVNDFQKGDIAEGYSVSREKKESFPLTVTSAQKNPTAFYLCASRKGTNYGYTFGSGTRLTVV.

The chain is built from TRBV10-1 and TRBJ1-2; D is unresolved. Germline V gives CDR1 WNHNN, CDR2 SYGVQD (reference sequence). The CDR3 extends over 13 amino acids. Between the trimmed V and J ends, which lost 0 bases and 8 bases, there was a span of 10 bases. This chain's CDR3 is CASSESGARGYTF. Here the CDR3 DNA reads TGCGCCAGCAGTGAGTCGGGTGCCCGGGGCTACACCTTC.

This rearrangement joins TRBV7-2 to TRBJ1-2; TRBD1 is a possible D gene (6 bases). The germline V and J ends were trimmed by 4 bases and 4 bases, with 16 bases remaining between them. Germline lookup yields CDR1 SGHTA and CDR2 FQGNSA. The CDR3 has 15 amino acids. CDR3 nucleotide sequence: TGTGCCAGCAGCTCCCCGGGACAATTTAGCTATGGCTACACCTTC. Translation gives CASSSPGQFSYGYTF.

The sample holds a few counts of this clone. J is TRBJ1-6 and V is TRBV20-1, with no clear D. This CDR3 comprises 13 residues. The germline V gene encodes CDR1 DFQATT and CDR2 SNEGSKA (reference sequence). The V and J ends lost 3 bases and 5 bases respectively, with 8 bases between them. The CDR3 region has the DNA TGCAGTGCTAGTGGGCAGAATAATTCACCCCTCCACTTT. This translates into CSASGQNNSPLHF.

This clone was seen once. The chain links TRBV9 to TRBJ1-6; TRBD1 agrees at 7 bases. The CDR3 extends over 18 amino acids. With V trimmed by 4 bases and J by 0 bases, 10 bases remained unmatched. Germline V gene lookup returns CDR1 SGDLS and CDR2 YYNGEE. CDR3 sequence (DNA): TGTGCCAGCAGCCGACAGGGATCAAGGAGCTCCTATAATTCACCCCTCCACTTT. Its translation is CASSRQGSRSSYNSPLHF.

The chain employs TRBV2 and TRBJ1-5, with D uncertain. This CDR3 spans 13 amino acids. Deletions cut 6 bases from V and 0 bases from J, with 6 bases between. CDR1 is SNHLY, CDR2 FYNNEI, per germline. The CDR3 nucleotides are TGTGCCAGCAGAAAAAATAGCAATCAGCCCCAGCATTTT. Amino acid sequence: CASRKNSNQPQHF.

Written as DNA, the CDR3 is TGTGCCAGCAACCTGCGTGGCGAGCAGTACTTC. It yields the protein CASNLRGEQYF. The chain couples TRBV7-8 to TRBJ2-7; no clear D. V lost 7 bases and J 6 bases, leaving 10 bases between the germline ends. Germline CDR1 and CDR2: SGHVS and FQNEAQ. The CDR3 is 11 amino acids.

The rearrangement joins TRBV5-1 to TRBJ1-1; no reliable D call. The CDR3 loop spans 14 amino acids. Trimming took off 6 bases at V and 0 bases at J, with 12 bases between the two ends. The germline CDR1 and CDR2 sequences are SGHRS and YFSETQ. The CDR3 region has the DNA TGCGCCAGCACCCCGGCAGAGCTGAACACTGAAGCTTTCTTT. Protein product: CASTPAELNTEAFF.

By share, this clone counts as medium-sized (0.01 to 0.1%). This chain connects TRBV14 to TRBJ2-7; D is ambiguous. Germline loops: CDR1 SGHDN, CDR2 FVKESK. This CDR3 is built from 14 residues. V lost 3 bases, J lost 0 bases, and 9 bases lay in between. DNA for the CDR3: TGTGCCAGCAGCCACGTGTTATACTCCTACGAGCAGTACTTC. Translating gives CASSHVLYSYEQYF.

V and J are TRBV5-1 and TRBJ1-3; D unclear. CDR1 is SGHRS, CDR2 YFSETQ, per germline. The length of the CDR3 is 17 residues. V lost 0 bases and J lost 0, with 13 bases in between. In DNA, the CDR3 is TGCGCCAGCAGCTTGGGGGGAGGCGGATCCTCTGGAAACACCATATATTTT. Protein product: CASSLGGGGSSGNTIYF. The full variable domain, rest sourced from reference TRBV5-1 and TRBJ1-3, is KAGVTQTPRYLIKTRGQQVTLSCSPISGHRSVSWYQQTPGQGLQFLFEYFSETQRNKGNFPGRFSGRQFSNSRSEMNVSTLELGDSALYLCASSLGGGGSSGNTIYFGEGSWLTVV.

This clone occurred once. CDR3 sequence: CASSLGPRTGDEQYF. CDR3 sequence (DNA): TGTGCCAGCAGCTTAGGCCCTAGGACAGGGGACGAGCAGTACTTC. The chain uses TRBV7-8 and TRBJ2-7; 9 positions match TRBD1. This CDR3 has 15 residues. CDR1 and CDR2 (germline): SGHVS, FQNEAQ. V shed 1 base, J shed 5 bases, and the junction held 6 bases outside the gene matches.

The rearrangement uses TRBV30 and TRBJ2-2, with TRBD2 matching over 11 bases. The CDR3 length is 14 residues. Germline trimming cut 1 base from V and 8 bases from J; bases unmatched to any gene: 3. Germline V gene lookup returns CDR1 GTSNPN and CDR2 SVGIG (reference sequence). CDR3 nucleotides: TGTGCCTGGAGTGCACTAGCGGGGGAAGGGGAGCTGTTTTTT. This codes for CAWSALAGEGELFF.

This sequence joins TRBV28 and TRBJ2-2; D is undetermined. The V end was cut by 8 bases, the J end by 2 bases, with 9 bases between. Germline V gives CDR1 MDHEN, CDR2 SYDVKM. This CDR3 region has 13 residues. DNA of the CDR3: TGTGCCAGCTATAGCAGAAACACCGGGGAGCTGTTTTTT. Protein product: CASYSRNTGELFF.

The chain uses TRBV2 and TRBJ1-5; D gene unclear. V lost 1 base, J lost 2 bases, and 12 bases lay in between. The CDR3 is 16 amino acids. The germline CDR1 and CDR2 sequences are SNHLY and FYNNEI. CDR3 DNA: TGTGCCAGCAGTGAAGGAGGGAAGGTTGGCAATCAGCCCCAGCATTTT. It encodes CASSEGGKVGNQPQHF.

The V gene is TRBV20-1, the J gene TRBJ2-2, with D possibly TRBD1 on 6 matching bases. This CDR3 comprises 15 residues. Germline CDR1 DFQATT, CDR2 SNEGSKA (reference sequence). The V end lost 3 bases, the J end lost 0 bases, and 11 bases lay between the germline ends. The CDR3 spells CSASSWDTNTGELFF. CDR3 sequence (DNA): TGCAGTGCTAGTAGCTGGGACACGAACACCGGGGAGCTGTTTTTT.

This sequence joins TRBV9 and TRBJ1-1; D not resolved. Per germline, CDR1 SGDLS and CDR2 YYNGEE. CDR3 length equals 13 residues. V dropped 4 bases and J dropped 12 bases, with 19 bases sitting between them. CDR3 bases: TGTGCCAGCAGCCCGGCTTTTGGCGAGGCACCTTTCTTT. This translates into CASSPAFGEAPFF.

This chain links TRBV7-2 with TRBJ2-1; 9 nucleotides match TRBD1. The junction had 9 bases not matched to a gene; V was cut back by 8 bases and J by 7 bases. Germline V gene lookup returns CDR1 SGHTA and CDR2 FQGNSA. This CDR3 is 14 amino acids long. CDR3 nucleotides: TGTGCCAGCTACCGGGACAGGGAACTTAATGAGCAGTTCTTC. It translates to CASYRDRELNEQFF.

The V gene is TRBV10-3, the J gene TRBJ1-2, with 7 bases that match TRBD1. CDR1 is ENHRY, CDR2 SYGVKD, per germline. The ends lost 8 bases at V and 2 bases at J; junction bases unmatched: 2. This CDR3 has 12 amino acids. CDR3 amino acids: CAIGGGNYGYTF. The CDR3 DNA reads as TGTGCCATCGGAGGGGGCAACTATGGCTACACCTTC.

The chain links TRBV7-8 to TRBJ2-7; D gene ambiguous. CDR1 is SGHVS and CDR2 is FQNEAQ in the germline V gene. The CDR3 covers 14 residues. V was cut by 1 base and J by 1 base, with 8 bases left in between. The CDR3: CASSLEHRSYEQYF. As DNA, the CDR3 is TGTGCCAGCAGCTTAGAGCACAGATCCTACGAGCAGTACTTC.

The chain couples TRBV5-1 to TRBJ1-4, with 12 bases lining up with TRBD1. Germline V CDR1 and CDR2: SGHRS, YFSETQ. The V and J ends lost 4 bases and 8 bases, in that order; junction bases with no gene match: 9. CDR3 length: 16 residues. The CDR3 spells CASSTGTGGFGEKLFF. CDR3 DNA sequence: TGCGCCAGCAGCACCGGGACAGGGGGCTTTGGGGAAAAACTGTTTTTT.

The V and J genes are TRBV20-1 and TRBJ2-3; D possibly corresponds to TRBD2 (5 bases). The CDR3 runs to 11 residues. Germline CDR1 DFQATT, CDR2 SNEGSKA (reference sequence). V gave up 3 bases and J gave up 7 bases, with 8 bases separating them. The CDR3 nucleotides are TGCAGTGCTAGGGACTCCTATACGCAGTATTTT. This sequence encodes CSARDSYTQYF.

The chain has TRBV21-1 and TRBJ1-2. TRBV21-1 is a known pseudogene. The length of the CDR3 is 16 residues. Here the CDR3 reads CASSKQGPGANYGYTF. CDR3 in DNA: TGTGCCAGCAGCAAACAAGGGCCGGGGGCTAACTATGGCTACACCTTC.

The chain uses TRBV24-1 and TRBJ1-1; D gene uncertain. V was pared by 5 bases and J by 0 bases, with 9 bases between. CDR3 size: 14 residues. Germline lookup yields CDR1 KGHDR and CDR2 SFDVKD. The CDR3 reads CATSADGLNTEAFF. The CDR3 DNA sequence: TGTGCCACCAGTGCGGATGGATTGAACACTGAAGCTTTCTTT.

The rearrangement uses TRBV28 and TRBJ1-2; 9 nucleotides agree with TRBD1. The V segment lost 2 bases and the J segment 4 bases; nucleotides outside the gene matches: 8. CDR3 length: 16 amino acids. CDR1 MDHEN and CDR2 SYDVKM come from the germline V gene. This chain's CDR3 is CASSLTRGTGIYGYTF. In nucleotides, the CDR3 is TGTGCCAGCAGTTTAACGCGCGGGACAGGGATCTATGGCTACACCTTC.

The rearrangement uses TRBV7-9 and TRBJ1-2; a possible D gene is TRBD1 (6 bases). Germline CDR1 is SEHNR and CDR2 is FQNEAQ (reference sequence). Deletions cut 1 base from V and 7 bases from J, with 16 bases between. The length of the CDR3 is 15 residues. CDR3 sequence: CASSLESGAPRGYTF. The CDR3 nucleotides read TGTGCCAGCAGCTTAGAGTCGGGGGCGCCCCGTGGCTACACCTTC.